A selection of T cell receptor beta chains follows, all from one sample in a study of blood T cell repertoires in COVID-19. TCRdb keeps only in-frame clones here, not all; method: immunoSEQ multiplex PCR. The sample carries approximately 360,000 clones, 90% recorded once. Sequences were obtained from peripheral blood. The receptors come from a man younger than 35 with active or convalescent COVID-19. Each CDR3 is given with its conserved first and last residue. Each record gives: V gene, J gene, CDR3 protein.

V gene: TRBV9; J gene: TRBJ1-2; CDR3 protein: CASSAEYRAFYGYTF
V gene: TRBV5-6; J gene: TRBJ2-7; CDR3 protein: CASSSHWIAGGLHEQYF
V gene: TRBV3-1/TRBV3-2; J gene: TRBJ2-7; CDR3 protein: CASSLRDTVYEQYF
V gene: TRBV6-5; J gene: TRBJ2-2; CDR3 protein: CASSRQGPGAGELFF
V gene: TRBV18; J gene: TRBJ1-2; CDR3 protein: CASSQGTDYTF
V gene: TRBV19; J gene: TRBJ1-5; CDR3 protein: CASSRGTVSNQPQHF
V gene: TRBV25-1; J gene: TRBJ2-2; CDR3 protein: CASSEWGTTNTGELFF
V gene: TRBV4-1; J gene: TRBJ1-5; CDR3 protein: CASSQGKQGAGQPQHF
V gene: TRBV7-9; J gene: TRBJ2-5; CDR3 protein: CASSGGTHPQGGTQYF
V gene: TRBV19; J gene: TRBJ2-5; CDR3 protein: CASSIVLAGGETQYF
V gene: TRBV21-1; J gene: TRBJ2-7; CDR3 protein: CASSKKQGASYEQYF
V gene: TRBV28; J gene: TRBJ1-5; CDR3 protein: CASSFRGPQPQHF
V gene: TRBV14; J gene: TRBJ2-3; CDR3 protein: CASSPGQVGDTQYF
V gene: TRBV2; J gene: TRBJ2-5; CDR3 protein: CASRGLAGWQETQYF
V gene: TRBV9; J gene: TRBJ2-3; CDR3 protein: CASSVQGATDTQYF
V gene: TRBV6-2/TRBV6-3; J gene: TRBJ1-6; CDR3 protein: CASSSNYNSPLHF
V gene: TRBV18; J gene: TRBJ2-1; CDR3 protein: CASSRQGGPGQFF
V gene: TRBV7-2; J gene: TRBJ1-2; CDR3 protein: CASSLEAHDYGYTF
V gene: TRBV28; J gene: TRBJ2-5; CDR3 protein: CASSPRMLDGKETQYF
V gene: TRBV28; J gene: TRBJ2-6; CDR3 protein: CASSRTPRGANVLTF
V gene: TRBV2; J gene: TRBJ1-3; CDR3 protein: CASRPGNGNTIYF
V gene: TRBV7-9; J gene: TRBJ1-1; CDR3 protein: CATSGTENTEAFF
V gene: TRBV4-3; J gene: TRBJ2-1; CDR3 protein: CASGYRVANNEQFF
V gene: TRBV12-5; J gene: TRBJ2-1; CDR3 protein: CASGQGNEQFF
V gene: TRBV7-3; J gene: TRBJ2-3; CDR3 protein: CASSLSGGAGTDTQYF
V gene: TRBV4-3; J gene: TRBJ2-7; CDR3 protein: CASSQDYSEISSYEQYF
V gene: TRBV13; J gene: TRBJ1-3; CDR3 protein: CASSLVRGRSGNTIYF
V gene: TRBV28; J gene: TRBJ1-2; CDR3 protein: CASIPLLGGGGYTF
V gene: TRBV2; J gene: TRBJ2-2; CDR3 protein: CASNKGQGAGELFF
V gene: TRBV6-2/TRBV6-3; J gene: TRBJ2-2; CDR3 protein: CASSFHGTGMWELFF
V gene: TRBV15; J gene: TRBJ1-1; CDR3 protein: CATSRDLGQTRTEAFF
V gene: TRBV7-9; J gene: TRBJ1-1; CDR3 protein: CASSLEAGNTEAFF
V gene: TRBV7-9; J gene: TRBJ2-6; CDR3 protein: CASSPPWGENGANVLTF
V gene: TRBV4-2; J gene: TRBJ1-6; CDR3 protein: CASSQGVGQFNSPLHF
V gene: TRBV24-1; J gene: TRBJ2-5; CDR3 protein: CATSDSSQKETQYF
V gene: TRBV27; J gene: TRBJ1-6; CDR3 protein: CASTLAGLGSPLHF
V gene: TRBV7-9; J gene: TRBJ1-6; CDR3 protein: CATRGAGSPLHF
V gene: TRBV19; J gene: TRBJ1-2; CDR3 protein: CASRSGQTHTYGYTF
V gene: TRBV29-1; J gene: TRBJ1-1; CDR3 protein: CSVAGGRTEAFF
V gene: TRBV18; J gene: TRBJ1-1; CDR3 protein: CASSPPRAHTEAFF
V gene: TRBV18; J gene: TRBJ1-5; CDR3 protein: CASSAGLVVNQPQHF